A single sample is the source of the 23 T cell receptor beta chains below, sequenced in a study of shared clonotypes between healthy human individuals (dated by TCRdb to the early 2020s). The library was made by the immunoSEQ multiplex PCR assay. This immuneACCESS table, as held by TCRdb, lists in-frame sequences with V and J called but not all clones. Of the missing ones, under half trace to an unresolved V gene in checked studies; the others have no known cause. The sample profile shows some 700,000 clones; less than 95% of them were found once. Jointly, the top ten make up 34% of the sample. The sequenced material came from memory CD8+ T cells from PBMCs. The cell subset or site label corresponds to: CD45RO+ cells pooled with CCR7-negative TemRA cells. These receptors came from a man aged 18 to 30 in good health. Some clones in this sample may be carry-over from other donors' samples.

The CDR3 DNA is TGTGCCAGTAGTATGGGTGTCCAGGGGGGCTACAATGAGCAGTTCTTC. Translated: CASSMGVQGGYNEQFF. This sequence joins TRBV19 and TRBJ2-1; possible D gene TRBD1, 7 bases. Looked up from germline, CDR1 is LNHDA and CDR2 is SQIVND (reference sequence). Trimming cost V 3 bases and J 3 bases, with 15 bases left between them. The CDR3 runs to 16 residues.

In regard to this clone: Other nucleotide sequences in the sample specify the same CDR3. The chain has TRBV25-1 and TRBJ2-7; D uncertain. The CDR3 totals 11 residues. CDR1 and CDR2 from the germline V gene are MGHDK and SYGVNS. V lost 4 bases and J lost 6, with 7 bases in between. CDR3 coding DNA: TGTGCCAGCAGTGTTCGAGGCGAGCAGTACTTC. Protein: CASSVRGEQYF.

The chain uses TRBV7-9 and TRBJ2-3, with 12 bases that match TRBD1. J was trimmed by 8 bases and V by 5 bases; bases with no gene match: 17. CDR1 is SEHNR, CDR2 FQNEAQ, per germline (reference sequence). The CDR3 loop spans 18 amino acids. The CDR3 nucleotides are TGTGCCAGCAGCGCTTCGTCCGGGACAGGGGGCAGGGTCGGTACGCAGTATTTT. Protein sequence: CASSASSGTGGRVGTQYF.

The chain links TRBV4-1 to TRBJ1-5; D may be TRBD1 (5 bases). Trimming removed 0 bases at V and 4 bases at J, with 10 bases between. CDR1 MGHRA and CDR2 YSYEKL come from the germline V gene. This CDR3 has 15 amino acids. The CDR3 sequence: CASSQDAGSNQPQHF. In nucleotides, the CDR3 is TGCGCCAGCAGCCAAGATGCAGGGTCAAATCAGCCCCAGCATTTT.

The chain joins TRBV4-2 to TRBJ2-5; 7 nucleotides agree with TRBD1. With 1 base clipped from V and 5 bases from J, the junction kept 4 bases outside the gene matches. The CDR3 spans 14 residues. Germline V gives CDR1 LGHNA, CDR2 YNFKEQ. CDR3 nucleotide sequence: TGTGCCAGCAGCCAAGCGGGACAGCCGGAGACCCAGTACTTC. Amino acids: CASSQAGQPETQYF.

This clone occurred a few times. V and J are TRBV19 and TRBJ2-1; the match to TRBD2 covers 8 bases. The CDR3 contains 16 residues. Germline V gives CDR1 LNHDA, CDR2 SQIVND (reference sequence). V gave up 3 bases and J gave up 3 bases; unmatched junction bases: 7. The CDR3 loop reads CASSIPSSGFYNEQFF. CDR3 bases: TGTGCCAGTAGTATTCCCTCTAGCGGGTTCTACAATGAGCAGTTCTTC.

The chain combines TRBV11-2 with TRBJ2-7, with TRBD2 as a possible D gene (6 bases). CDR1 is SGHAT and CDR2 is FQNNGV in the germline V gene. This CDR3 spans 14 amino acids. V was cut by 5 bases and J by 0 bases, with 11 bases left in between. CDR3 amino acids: CASSRSGSSYEQYF. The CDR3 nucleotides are TGTGCCAGCAGCCGTAGCGGAAGCTCCTACGAGCAGTACTTC.

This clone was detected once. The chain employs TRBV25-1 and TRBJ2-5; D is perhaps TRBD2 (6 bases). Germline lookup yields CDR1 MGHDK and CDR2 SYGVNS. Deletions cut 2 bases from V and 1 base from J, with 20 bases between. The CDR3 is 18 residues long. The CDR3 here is CASSENWGGRTPQETQYF. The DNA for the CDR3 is TGTGCCAGCAGTGAAAATTGGGGAGGAAGGACCCCCCAAGAGACCCAGTACTTC.

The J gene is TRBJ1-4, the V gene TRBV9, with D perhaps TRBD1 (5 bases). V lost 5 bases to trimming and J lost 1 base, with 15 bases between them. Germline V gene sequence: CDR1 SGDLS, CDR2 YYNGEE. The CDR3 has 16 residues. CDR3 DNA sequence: TGTGCCAGCAGTAGCTTTCTAGGGGAAACTAATGAAAAACTGTTTTTT. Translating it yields CASSSFLGETNEKLFF.

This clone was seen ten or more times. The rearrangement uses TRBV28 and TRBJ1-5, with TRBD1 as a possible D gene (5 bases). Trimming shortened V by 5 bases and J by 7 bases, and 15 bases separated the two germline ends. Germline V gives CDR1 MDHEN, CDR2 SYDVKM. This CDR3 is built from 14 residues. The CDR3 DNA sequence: TGTGCCAGCAGTCCGCAGGGATTGGAACAGCCCCAGCATTTT. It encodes CASSPQGLEQPQHF.

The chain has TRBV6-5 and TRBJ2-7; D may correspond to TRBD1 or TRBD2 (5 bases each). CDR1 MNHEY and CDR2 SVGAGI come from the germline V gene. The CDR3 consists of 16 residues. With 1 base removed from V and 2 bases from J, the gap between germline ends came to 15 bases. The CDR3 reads CASSYLGARGTYEQYF. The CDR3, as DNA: TGTGCCAGCAGTTACTTGGGTGCGAGGGGAACCTACGAGCAGTACTTC.

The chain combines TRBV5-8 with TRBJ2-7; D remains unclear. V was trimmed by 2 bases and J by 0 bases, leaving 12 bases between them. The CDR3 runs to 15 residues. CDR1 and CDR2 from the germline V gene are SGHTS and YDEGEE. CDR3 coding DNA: TGTGCCAGCAGCTTCAGGCAGTTTTCCTCCTACGAGCAGTACTTC. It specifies CASSFRQFSSYEQYF.

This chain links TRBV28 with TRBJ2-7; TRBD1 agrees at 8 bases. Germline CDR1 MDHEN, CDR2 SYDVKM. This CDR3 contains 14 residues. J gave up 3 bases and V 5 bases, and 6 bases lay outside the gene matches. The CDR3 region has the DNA TGTGCCAGCAGTCCGCGACAGGGGTACTACGAGCAGTACTTC. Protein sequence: CASSPRQGYYEQYF. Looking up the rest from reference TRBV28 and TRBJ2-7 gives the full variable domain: DVKVTQSSRYLVKRTGEKVFLECVQDMDHENMFWYRQDPGLGLRLIYFSYDVKMKEKGDIPEGYSVSREKKERFSLILESASTNQTSMYLCASSPRQGYYEQYFGPGTRLTVT.

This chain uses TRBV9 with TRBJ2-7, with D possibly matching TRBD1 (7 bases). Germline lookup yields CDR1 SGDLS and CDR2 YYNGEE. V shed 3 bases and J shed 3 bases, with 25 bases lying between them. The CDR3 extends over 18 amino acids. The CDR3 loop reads CASSAGGQGVKLFYEQYF. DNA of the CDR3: TGTGCCAGCAGCGCTGGGGGGCAGGGGGTCAAACTTTTCTACGAGCAGTACTTC.

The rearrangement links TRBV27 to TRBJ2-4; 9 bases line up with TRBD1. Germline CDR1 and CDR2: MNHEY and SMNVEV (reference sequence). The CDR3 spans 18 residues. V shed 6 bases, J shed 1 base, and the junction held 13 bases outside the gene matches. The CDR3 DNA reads TGTGCCAGCAGCCAACACCGGGACAGGGAAGGGGCCAAAAACATTCAGTACTTC. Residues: CASSQHRDREGAKNIQYF.

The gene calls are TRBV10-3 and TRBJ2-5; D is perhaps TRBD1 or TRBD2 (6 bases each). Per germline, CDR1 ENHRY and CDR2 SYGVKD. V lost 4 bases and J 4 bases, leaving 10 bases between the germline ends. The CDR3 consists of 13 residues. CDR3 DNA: TGTGCCATCAGTGTTGAGGGGGGAGAGACCCAGTACTTC. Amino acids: CAISVEGGETQYF.

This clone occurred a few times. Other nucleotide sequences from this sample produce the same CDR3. Here the CDR3 reads CASSTGQNTEAFF. DNA for the CDR3: TGTGCCAGCAGCACCGGGCAGAACACTGAAGCTTTCTTT. The chain couples TRBV9 to TRBJ1-1; D ambiguous. Germline lookup yields CDR1 SGDLS and CDR2 YYNGEE. This CDR3 has 13 residues. V lost 4 bases to trimming and J lost 1 base, with 8 bases between them.

The DNA for the CDR3 is TGTGCCAGCAGTCCGCCTAGCCGACCTGTCTACGAGCAGTACTTC. It codes for CASSPPSRPVYEQYF. This rearrangement joins TRBV28 to TRBJ2-7; tentatively, D is TRBD2 (5 bases). The germline gives CDR1 MDHEN, CDR2 SYDVKM. This CDR3 comprises 15 residues. Trimming took 5 bases from V and 3 from J, leaving 17 bases between them.

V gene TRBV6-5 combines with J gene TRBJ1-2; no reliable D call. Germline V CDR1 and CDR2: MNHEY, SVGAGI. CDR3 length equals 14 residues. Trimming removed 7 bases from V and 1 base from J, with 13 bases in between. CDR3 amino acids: CASIDRTHNYGYTF. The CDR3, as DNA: TGTGCCAGCATCGATCGGACCCATAACTATGGCTACACCTTC.

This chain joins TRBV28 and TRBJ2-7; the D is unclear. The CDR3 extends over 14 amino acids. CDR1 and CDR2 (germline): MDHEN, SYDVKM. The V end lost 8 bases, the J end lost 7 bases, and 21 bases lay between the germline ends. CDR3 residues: CASGLGYSRSEQYF. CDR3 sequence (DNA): TGTGCCAGCGGGTTGGGATATTCCCGGTCAGAGCAGTACTTC.

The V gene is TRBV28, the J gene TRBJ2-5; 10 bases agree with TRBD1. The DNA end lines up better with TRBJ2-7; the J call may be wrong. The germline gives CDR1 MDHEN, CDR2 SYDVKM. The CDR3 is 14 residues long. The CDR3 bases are TGTGCCAGCAGTTTGACAGGGGGCTCTTACGAGCAGTACTTC. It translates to CASSLTGGSYEQYF.

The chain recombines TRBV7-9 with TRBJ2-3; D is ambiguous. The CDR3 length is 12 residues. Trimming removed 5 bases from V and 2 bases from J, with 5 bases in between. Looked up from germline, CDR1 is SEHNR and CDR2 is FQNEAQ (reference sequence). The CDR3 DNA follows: TGTGCCAGCAGCATTATCACAGATACGCAGTATTTT. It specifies CASSIITDTQYF. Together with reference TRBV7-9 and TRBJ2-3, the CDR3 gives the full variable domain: DTGVSQNPRHKITKRGQNVTFRCDPISEHNRLYWYRQTLGQGPEFLTYFQNEAQLEKSRLLSDRFSAERPKGSFSTLEIQRTEQGDSAMYLCASSIITDTQYFGPGTRLTVL.

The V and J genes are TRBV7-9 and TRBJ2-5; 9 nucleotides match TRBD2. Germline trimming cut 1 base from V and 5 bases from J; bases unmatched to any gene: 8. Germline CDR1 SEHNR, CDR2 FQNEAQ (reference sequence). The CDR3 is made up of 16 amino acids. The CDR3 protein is CASSLGPSAGGETQYF. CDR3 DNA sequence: TGTGCCAGCAGCTTAGGCCCCAGCGCGGGAGGGGAGACCCAGTACTTC.